This T cell receptor beta chain was recorded in a study of identical twins (dated by TCRdb to the mid-2010s). Study-wide context: The study deep-sequenced TCR alpha and beta repertoires from monozygotic twins, unrelated adults of various ages and cord blood to test whether fetal clonotypes persist. Replicate twin experiments were performed at different times using different library preparation protocols to rule out contamination. Paper-wide results and their limitations: Out-of-frame TCR alpha sequences shared between twins showed an excess of low generation-probability sequences compared with coincidental sharing between unrelated individuals. Zero-insertion analyses could be partly confounded by invariant T cells such as MAIT and iNKT, although diverse VJ usage argued against such confounding for most clonotypes. Recombination models systematically underestimated out-of-frame TCR alpha sharing in monozygotic twins but agreed with sharing between unrelated individuals. Because the same donors could not be followed over many years, conclusions were based on cross-sectional statistical analysis. A weaker excess of twin sharing was found in beta out-of-frame sequences because the signal-to-noise ratio was lowered by fewer shared sequences. Fewer insertions were carried by abundant cord blood beta clonotypes; a weaker similar trend was observed in young adult naive repertoires, while no such trend was observed in memory repertoires.

Library preparation was by 5' RACE. Sequenced using an Illumina HiSeq 2000. Template switching added a universal primer binding site, and the final cDNA carried a unique molecular identifier that allowed TCR cDNA molecules to be counted accurately. Specific primers in the conserved constant-segment region were used to synthesize first-strand cDNA for TCR alpha and beta chains. To control for contamination, each cDNA library was double barcoded with a SMART-Mk sample barcode plus Illumina barcodes. TruSeq adapter sequences, together with Illumina sample barcodes, were added in two successive PCR steps. The TCR alpha and beta cDNA libraries were sequenced on the Illumina HiSeq platform using custom primers. Concerning the study's data processing: MiGEC was used to process raw reads and extract unique molecular identifiers, and MiXCR was used to find CDR3 positions. Recombination models were inferred per individual with the repgenHMM and IGoR tools using an EM algorithm. The tcR package in R was used for shared clonotype analysis, with sharing normalized by the product of cloneset sizes. To study raw recombination without the effects of thymic and clonal selection, out-of-frame nonproductive sequences were analyzed. The raw public data were reprocessed by TCRdb itself: fastp quality trimming at Q25, MiXCR clonotype calling, in-frame beta chains only. CDR3 protein sequences are deduplicated, and each keeps its most common genes and DNA. TCRdb, not the original authors, processed these V and J calls. This sample holds some 210,000 distinct CDR3 sequences; less than 20% were observed only once. The ten largest clones represent 40% of the sample.

With respect to this clonotype: Its antigen specificity is not known. Base qualities were left out, and no much larger clone turns up one base away.

There are 14 amino acids in the CDR3, from cysteine to phenylalanine inclusive. The retained sequence is limited to the CDR3, 42 bases, with the frame set at the first base. V trim: 5 bases; J trim: 7 bases; unmatched bases: 10. All donors were healthy Caucasians. The twin cohort consisted of three pairs of female monozygotic twins, all aged roughly 18 to 29 years. Positive isolation kits from Invitrogen were used to isolate the CD4+ and CD8+ T cell populations. These data also featured in a second study, about T cells expressing NK-cell markers. From the second report: In sorted CD3+CD56+NKG2C+, CD3+CD56+NKG2C- and CD3+CD56-NKG2C+ T-cell subsets from several donors, TCR beta-chain repertoires were profiled. Seven of the eight sequenced donors were HCMV-seropositive and one was HCMV-seronegative. To restrict sorting to alphabetaTCR-expressing T cells, an anti-gammadeltaTCR antibody was added in several experiments. In a handful of donors, the dominant CD3+CD56+NKG2C+ clonotypes were among the top 10 CD8+ clonotypes and accounted for roughly 1.0-7.5% of CD8+ T cells. Those dominant clonotypes were again the most abundant among CD3+CD56-NKG2C+ cells in a few donors, at roughly 28.3-60.1%. It remained unclear whether the expanded NKG2C-expressing T cell clones were specific for HCMV antigens. The study sequenced eight donors, all healthy volunteers chosen at random: three men and five women. HCMV serostatus was determined by detecting HCMV-specific IgG in serum with a commercial ELISA kit. Reads were demultiplexed and grouped by UMI with MIGEC, and clonotypes were assembled and quantified with MiTCR. Only TCR cDNA sequences supported by at least two reads were kept to exclude erroneous sequences. The tcR package was used for downstream repertoire analysis, and clonotypes were matched between fractions using CDR3 nucleotide sequence together with V segment. VDJmatch was used to annotate antigen specificity against VDJdb, with one amino acid substitution in CDR3 permitted.

The chain joins TRBV12-3 or TRBV12-4 to TRBJ1-1; 7 bases in the middle match TRBD1. Sample: CD8+ T cells sorted from blood. The receptor was derived from a woman between 18 and 29 years old in good health. The CDR3 reads CASSPRDSLLEAFF. The DNA sequence reads TGTGCCAGCAGTCCCCGGGACAGTCTGCTTGAAGCTTTCTTT.